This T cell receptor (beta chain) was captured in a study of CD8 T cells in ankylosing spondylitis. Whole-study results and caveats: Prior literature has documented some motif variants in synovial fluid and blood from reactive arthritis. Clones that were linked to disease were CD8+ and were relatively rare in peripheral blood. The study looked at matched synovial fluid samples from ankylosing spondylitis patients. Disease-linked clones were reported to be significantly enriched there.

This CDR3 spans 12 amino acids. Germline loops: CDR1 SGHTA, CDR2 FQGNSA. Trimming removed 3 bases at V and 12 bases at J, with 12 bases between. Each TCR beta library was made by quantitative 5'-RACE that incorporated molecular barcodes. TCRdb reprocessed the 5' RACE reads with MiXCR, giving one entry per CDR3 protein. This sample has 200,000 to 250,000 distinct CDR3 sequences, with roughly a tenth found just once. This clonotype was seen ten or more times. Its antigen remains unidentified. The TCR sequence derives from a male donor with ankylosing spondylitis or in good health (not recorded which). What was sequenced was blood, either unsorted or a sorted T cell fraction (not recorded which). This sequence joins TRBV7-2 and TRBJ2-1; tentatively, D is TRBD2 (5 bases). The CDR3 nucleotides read TGTGCCAGCAGCTTCCGGACTCACGGGCAGTTCTTC. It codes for CASSFRTHGQFF.